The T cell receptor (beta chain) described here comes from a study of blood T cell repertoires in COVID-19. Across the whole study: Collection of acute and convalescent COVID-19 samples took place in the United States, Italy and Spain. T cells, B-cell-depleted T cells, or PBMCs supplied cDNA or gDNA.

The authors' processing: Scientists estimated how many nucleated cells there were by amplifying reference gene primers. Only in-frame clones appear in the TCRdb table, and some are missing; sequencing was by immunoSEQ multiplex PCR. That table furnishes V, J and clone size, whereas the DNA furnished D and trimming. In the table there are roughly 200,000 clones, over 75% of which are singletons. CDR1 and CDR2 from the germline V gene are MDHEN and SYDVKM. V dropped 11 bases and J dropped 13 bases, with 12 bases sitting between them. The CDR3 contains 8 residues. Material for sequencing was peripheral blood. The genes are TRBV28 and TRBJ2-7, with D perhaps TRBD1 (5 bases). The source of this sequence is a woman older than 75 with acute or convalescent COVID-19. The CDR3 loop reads CAVIRGYF. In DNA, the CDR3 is TGTGCCGTCATTAGGGGCTACTTC.